This TCR beta chain was sequenced during a study of blood T cell repertoires in COVID-19. Authors' data handling: Amplifying reference gene primers gave estimates of nucleated cell counts. Some clones are missing from TCRdb's copy, which holds only in-frame ones; the method was immunoSEQ multiplex PCR. The DNA was the basis for D and trimming; V, J and clone size are from that table. There are about 110,000 clones in the sample; over 60% occur only once, and 4% to 5.5% lies in the top ten. Trimming took off 3 bases at V and 5 bases at J, with 13 bases between the two ends. Germline V gives CDR1 MGHRA, CDR2 YSYEKL. This CDR3 is 14 amino acids long.

This chain connects TRBV4-1 to TRBJ1-1, with D maybe TRBD1 (6 bases). The TCR was taken from a man between 70 and 80 years old with acute or convalescent COVID-19. Material: peripheral blood. The CDR3 DNA sequence: TGCGCCAGCAGCCAGGACAGAGCCCTGACTGAAGCTTTCTTT. Its translation: CASSQDRALTEAFF.